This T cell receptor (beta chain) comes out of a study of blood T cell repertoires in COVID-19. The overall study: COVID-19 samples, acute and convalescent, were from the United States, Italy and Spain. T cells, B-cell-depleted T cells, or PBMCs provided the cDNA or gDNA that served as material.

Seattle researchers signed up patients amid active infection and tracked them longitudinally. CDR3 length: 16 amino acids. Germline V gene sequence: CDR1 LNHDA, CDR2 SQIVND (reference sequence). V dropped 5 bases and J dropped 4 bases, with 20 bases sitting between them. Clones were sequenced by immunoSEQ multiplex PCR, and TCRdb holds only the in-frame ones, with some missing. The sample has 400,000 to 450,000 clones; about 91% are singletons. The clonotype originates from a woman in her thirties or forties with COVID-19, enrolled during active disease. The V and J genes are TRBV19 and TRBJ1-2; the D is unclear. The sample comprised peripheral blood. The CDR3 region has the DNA TGTGCCAGTAGTTACCATCTCGAGGGATTGGCCTATGGCTACACCTTC. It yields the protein CASSYHLEGLAYGYTF.